The 11 T cell receptor beta chains below all came from one sample that was sequenced in a study of blood T cells in healthy people across ages. A J-beta primer mix and a sample-barcoded 5' primer were used in a second PCR of about 7 to 12 cycles. TCRdb redid the calling of the 5' RACE reads with MiXCR, one entry per CDR3 protein. The top ten hold approximately 3.6% of the sample, which has about 570,000 distinct CDR3 sequences, about 29% seen once. In addition, the sample was reused for a study of T cells of mothers and their children.

The sample comprised blood. These receptor sequences come from a boy between 2 and 10 years old in good health.

V and J are TRBV10-3 and TRBJ2-5, with 8 bases lining up with TRBD1. V shed 0 bases and J 0 bases; nucleotides not matched to a gene: 6. Germline CDR1 ENHRY, CDR2 SYGVKD. This CDR3 spans 17 amino acids. CDR3 residues: CAISESAGQGYQETQYF. The CDR3 DNA reads as TGTGCCATCAGTGAGTCGGCAGGACAGGGTTACCAAGAGACCCAGTACTTC.

Concerning this clonotype: The junction and the germline gene differ at one end; a read error may be behind it. This chain joins TRBV5-1 and TRBJ1-2; no clear D gene. The CDR3 loop spans 17 amino acids. Germline lookup yields CDR1 SGHRS and CDR2 YFSETQ. The DNA for the CDR3 is TGCGCCAGCAGCTTGGCCGACATGAGGCAGAGCAAAAATGGCTATACCTTC. Translated, it gives CASSLADMRQSKNGYTF.

The chain is built from TRBV7-2 and TRBJ1-2, with 10 bases aligning to TRBD1. The germline V gene has CDR1 SGHTA and CDR2 FQGNSA. The CDR3 length is 13 residues. V was pared by 5 bases and J by 7 bases, with 4 bases of the junction left unmatched. DNA of the CDR3: TGTGCCAGCAGCGATCGGGACAGGGGTGGCTACACCTTC. It specifies CASSDRDRGGYTF.

This chain uses TRBV12-3 or TRBV12-4 with TRBJ1-6; D is uncertain. This CDR3 region has 15 residues. The V and J ends lost 8 bases and 0 bases respectively, with 11 bases between them. Written as DNA, the CDR3 is TGTGCCAGCGGACCGATAGGCTCCTATAATTCACCCCTCCACTTT. Translating it yields CASGPIGSYNSPLHF.

This clonotype has just a few counts. The V call is TRBV7-3, the J call TRBJ2-7; tentatively, D is TRBD2 (5 bases). CDR3 length equals 15 residues. V dropped 0 bases and J dropped 0 bases, with 9 bases sitting between them. Germline CDR1 is SGHTA and CDR2 is FQGTGA. The CDR3 DNA follows: TGTGCCAGCAGCTTAACGGAGGCAGACTCCTACGAGCAGTACTTC. Translated, it gives CASSLTEADSYEQYF.

In regard to this clonotype: Its ends do not fully match the called genes, so a read error is possible. The V and J genes are TRBV7-9 and TRBJ2-4; 9 bases are shared with TRBD1. There are 16 residues in the CDR3. Germline lookup yields CDR1 SEHNR and CDR2 FQNEAQ (reference sequence). CDR3: CAGSKGQGLAPYIQYF. The CDR3, as DNA: TGTGCCGGCAGCAAGGGACAGGGACTCGCCCCTTACATTCAGTACTTC.

The rearrangement joins TRBV6-5 to TRBJ1-2; no firm D call. CDR3 length: 14 residues. Per the germline V gene, CDR1 is MNHEY and CDR2 is SVGAGI. The germline V and J ends were trimmed by 2 bases and 5 bases, with 12 bases remaining between them. As DNA, the CDR3 is TGTGCCAGCAGTTACAAGACCCGGGGTTATGGCTACACCTTC. Translating gives CASSYKTRGYGYTF.

This clonotype was seen a handful of times. The chain joins TRBV6-1 to TRBJ1-2; 8 nucleotides align to TRBD1. The CDR3 extends over 14 amino acids. Trimming took 7 bases from V and 8 from J; bases not matched to a gene: 12. Germline CDR1 and CDR2: MNHNS and SASEGT. CDR3 DNA: TGTGCCAGCAACGACAGGGGCGTCTCGTCGGGCTACACCTTC. As protein: CASNDRGVSSGYTF.

This sequence joins TRBV9 and TRBJ2-5; 8 bases line up with TRBD2. The CDR3 spans 17 residues. The germline V gene encodes CDR1 SGDLS and CDR2 YYNGEE. V lost 2 bases, J lost 4 bases, and 13 bases stayed unmatched. The CDR3: CASSVGASGSMVETQYF. CDR3 in DNA: TGTGCCAGCAGCGTCGGGGCCAGCGGGAGTATGGTAGAGACCCAGTACTTC.

The chain combines TRBV12-3 or TRBV12-4 with TRBJ1-5; D perhaps matches TRBD1 (5 bases). V lost 9 bases and J lost 2, with 14 bases in between. The CDR3 totals 14 residues. CDR3 DNA: TGTGCCAGTTCTCAGGGTTCGGGCAATCAGCCCCAGCATTTT. Translating it yields CASSQGSGNQPQHF.

The V call is TRBV7-2, the J call TRBJ1-1; 7 nucleotides line up with TRBD1. Germline trimming cut 5 bases from V and 1 base from J; bases unmatched to any gene: 7. The CDR3 has 15 amino acids. Germline CDR1 is SGHTA and CDR2 is FQGNSA. The CDR3 nucleotides are TGTGCCAGCAGCGCCACAGGGGCTAAGAACACTGAAGCTTTCTTT. Residues: CASSATGAKNTEAFF.